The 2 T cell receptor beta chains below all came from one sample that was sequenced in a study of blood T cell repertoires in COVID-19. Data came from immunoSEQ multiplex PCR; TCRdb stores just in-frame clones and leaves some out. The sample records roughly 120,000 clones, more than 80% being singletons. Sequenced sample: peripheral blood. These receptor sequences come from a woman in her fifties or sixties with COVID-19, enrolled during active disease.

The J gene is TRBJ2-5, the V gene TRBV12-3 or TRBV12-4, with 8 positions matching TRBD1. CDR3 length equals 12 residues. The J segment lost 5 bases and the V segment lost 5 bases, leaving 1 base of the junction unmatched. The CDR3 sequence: CASSHRGETQYF. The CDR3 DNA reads TGTGCCAGCAGTCACAGGGGGGAGACCCAGTACTTC.

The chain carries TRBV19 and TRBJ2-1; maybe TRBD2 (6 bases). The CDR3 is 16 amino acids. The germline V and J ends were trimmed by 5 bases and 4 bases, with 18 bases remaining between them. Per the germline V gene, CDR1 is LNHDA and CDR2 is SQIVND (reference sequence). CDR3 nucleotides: TGTGCCAGTAGTCCCTCCGGGAGCATATCGTACAATGAGCAGTTCTTC. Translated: CASSPSGSISYNEQFF. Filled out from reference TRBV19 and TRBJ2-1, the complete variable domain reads DGGITQSPKYLFRKEGQNVTLSCEQNLNHDAMYWYRQDPGQGLRLIYYSQIVNDFQKGDIAEGYSVSREKKESFPLTVTSAQKNPTAFYLCASSPSGSISYNEQFFGPGTRLTVL.